This passage covers 30 T cell receptor beta chains from one sample sequenced in a study of blood T cell repertoires in COVID-19. The protocol was immunoSEQ multiplex PCR, while the TCRdb copy is restricted to in-frame clones and leaves out a portion. Among some 420,000 clones listed, 80% to 90% were seen once. The sequenced sample was PBMCs or T cells enriched from blood (not recorded which). The origin of the receptors is a man aged 30 to 39 who had recovered from COVID-19.

The chain recombines TRBV13 with TRBJ1-1, with TRBD1 matching 7 bases. The CDR3 is 14 residues long. The V gene's germline CDR1 is PRHDT and CDR2 FYEKMQ (reference sequence). With V trimmed by 4 bases and J by 11 bases, 13 bases remained unmatched. The CDR3 DNA is TGTGCCAGCAGCTCAGACAGGGTGGAGAGAAGGGCTTTCTTT. As protein: CASSSDRVERRAFF. The full variable domain, with the rest looked up from reference TRBV13 and TRBJ1-1, is AAGVIQSPRHLIKEKRETATLKCYPIPRHDTVYWYQQGPGQDPQFLISFYEKMQSDKGSIPDRFSAQQFSDYHSELNMSSLELGDSALYFCASSSDRVERRAFFGQGTRLTVV.

This clone was seen just once. This chain connects TRBV6-5 to TRBJ2-4; D call uncertain. Germline CDR1 reads MNHEY; CDR2 reads SVGAGI. This CDR3 comprises 14 residues. The germline V and J ends were trimmed by 2 bases and 0 bases, with 5 bases remaining between them. Here the CDR3 reads CASSYVKAKNIQYF. The CDR3 coding sequence is TGTGCCAGCAGTTACGTTAAAGCCAAAAACATTCAGTACTTC.

The gene calls are TRBV6-1 and TRBJ2-7; 7 positions match TRBD1. From germline, CDR1 is MNHNS and CDR2 SASEGT. The CDR3 is 16 residues long. J was trimmed by 2 bases and V by 3 bases; bases with no gene match: 10. DNA for the CDR3: TGTGCCAGCAGTGACCCCGGGACAGTGGGAACCTACGAGCAGTACTTC. Translated: CASSDPGTVGTYEQYF.

The count of this clone is one. The J gene is TRBJ2-4, the V gene TRBV30; 12 nucleotides line up with TRBD2. CDR1 GTSNPN and CDR2 SVGIG come from the germline V gene (reference sequence). The length of the CDR3 is 18 residues. V shed 2 bases and J 8 bases; nucleotides not matched to a gene: 16. The CDR3 DNA sequence: TGTGCCTGGAGTCAGCCGGGACTAGCGGGCTCCCCGGAGGACATTCAGTACTTC. The encoded protein is CAWSQPGLAGSPEDIQYF.

A remark on this clone: Other DNA sequences in this specimen translate into the identical CDR3. V and J are TRBV28 and TRBJ2-7, with a tentative D call TRBD1 (6 bases). This CDR3 contains 11 residues. Trimming removed 6 bases from V and 4 bases from J, with 7 bases in between. Germline V lookup: CDR1 MDHEN, CDR2 SYDVKM. CDR3 in amino acids: CASRQGYEQYF. The CDR3 DNA is TGTGCCAGCAGGCAGGGGTACGAGCAGTACTTC.

The chain is built from TRBV21-1 and TRBJ2-1; the DNA was not compared with TRBD2, the D call given in the table. TRBV21-1 is a recognized pseudogene. The CDR3 runs 11 residues. The CDR3 spells CASSNAGEQFF. In nucleotides, the CDR3 is TGTGCCAGCAGCAATGCCGGTGAGCAGTTCTTC.

This chain joins TRBV10-3 and TRBJ1-1; perhaps TRBD1 as D (6 bases). V lost 2 bases and J lost 0, with 10 bases in between. CDR3 size: 15 residues. Germline CDR1 and CDR2: ENHRY and SYGVKD. The CDR3 region has the DNA TGTGCCATCAGTGAGAAGGACAGCGTGAACACTGAAGCTTTCTTT. Encoded protein: CAISEKDSVNTEAFF.

The V gene is TRBV28, the J gene TRBJ1-6, with 10 bases lining up with TRBD1. There are 14 residues in the CDR3. Looked up from germline, CDR1 is MDHEN and CDR2 is SYDVKM. V shed 5 bases, J shed 10 bases, and the junction held 5 bases outside the gene matches. CDR3 nucleotides: TGTGCCAGCAGTCCCGGGACAGGGGTATCACCCCTCCACTTT. Its translation: CASSPGTGVSPLHF.

This chain uses TRBV19 with TRBJ2-1, with 9 bases identical to TRBD2. V lost 7 bases to trimming and J lost 6 bases; unmatched junction nucleotides: 16. The CDR3 contains 17 residues. CDR1 and CDR2 from the germline V gene are LNHDA and SQIVND (reference sequence). For the CDR3, the DNA is TGTGCCAGTAACGGGGGGACACTAGCGGGTCTAATCAATGAGCAGTTCTTC. Amino acids: CASNGGTLAGLINEQFF.

The chain recombines TRBV7-8 with TRBJ1-5; unclear D gene. There are 13 residues in the CDR3. Germline CDR1 SGHVS, CDR2 FQNEAQ. Trimming took 4 bases from V and 5 from J, leaving 9 bases between them. In DNA, the CDR3 is TGTGCCAGCAGCTATTCGGGTTATCAGCCCCAGCATTTT. Protein sequence: CASSYSGYQPQHF.

The gene calls are TRBV27 and TRBJ1-5; TRBD1 aligns across 9 bases. The trim removed 1 base at V and 4 bases at J, leaving 8 bases unmatched. The CDR3 has 17 residues. Germline CDR1 and CDR2: MNHEY and SMNVEV (reference sequence). Written as DNA, the CDR3 is TGTGCCAGCAGTTTATTCTACCGGGACAGGGTTAATCAGCCCCAGCATTTT. Protein product: CASSLFYRDRVNQPQHF.

The chain couples TRBV10-3 to TRBJ2-7; TRBD2 might be the D (6 bases). This CDR3 contains 13 residues. V was cut by 3 bases and J by 5 bases, with 11 bases left in between. Germline values: CDR1 ENHRY, CDR2 SYGVKD. Written as DNA, the CDR3 is TGTGCCATCAGTGATTTAGCGGAGGACGAGCAGTACTTC. Translating it yields CAISDLAEDEQYF.

The chain is built from TRBV28 and TRBJ1-5; 7 bases fit TRBD1. Germline CDR1 MDHEN, CDR2 SYDVKM. J was trimmed by 7 bases and V by 1 base; bases with no gene match: 10. The CDR3 has 16 residues. This CDR3 is CASSLSGQGVWQPQHF. CDR3 nucleotides: TGTGCCAGCAGTTTATCGGGCCAGGGGGTTTGGCAGCCCCAGCATTTT.

The chain links TRBV7-9 to TRBJ2-1; D not resolved. V shed 1 base and J shed 8 bases, with 6 bases lying between them. From germline, CDR1 is SEHNR and CDR2 FQNEAQ (reference sequence). This CDR3 spans 12 amino acids. The CDR3 loop is CASSLGSDEQFF. The CDR3 bases are TGTGCCAGCAGCTTAGGATCGGATGAGCAGTTCTTC.

The chain recombines TRBV5-1 with TRBJ1-1; TRBD1 might be the D (6 bases). Germline assignment: CDR1 SGHRS and CDR2 YFSETQ. This CDR3 comprises 13 residues. Trimming took off 4 bases at V and 3 bases at J, with 10 bases between the two ends. The CDR3, as DNA: TGCGCCAGCAGCCCCCGGACAGACACTGAAGCTTTCTTT. Translating gives CASSPRTDTEAFF.

The CDR3 sequence is CASSLQDTQYF. The CDR3, as DNA: TGTGCCAGCAGCTTGCAAGATACGCAGTATTTT. The rearrangement uses TRBV5-6 and TRBJ2-3; no clear D gene. The ends were cut back, 1 base at V and 5 bases at J, with 2 bases in the middle. The CDR3 is 11 amino acids. Germline V gene sequence: CDR1 SGHDT, CDR2 YYEEEE.

A note on this clone: The sample has other DNA sequences that encode this CDR3 too. The chain has TRBV2 and TRBJ1-5, with TRBD1 matching 7 bases. This CDR3 has 14 amino acids. V shed 4 bases and J 4 bases; nucleotides not matched to a gene: 4. The germline V gene encodes CDR1 SNHLY and CDR2 FYNNEI. CDR3 sequence reads: CASSGQGSNQPQHF. CDR3 nucleotide sequence: TGTGCCAGCAGTGGACAGGGAAGTAATCAGCCCCAGCATTTT.

The genes are TRBV30 and TRBJ1-5; the D is unclear. This CDR3 has 13 residues. V lost 1 base and J 5 bases, leaving 9 bases between the germline ends. Germline V gene lookup returns CDR1 GTSNPN and CDR2 SVGIG (reference sequence). In DNA, the CDR3 is TGTGCCTGGAGTGGTAACAGCTATCAGCCCCAGCATTTT. Its translation: CAWSGNSYQPQHF.

This chain connects TRBV5-6 to TRBJ2-2; D might be TRBD1 (6 bases). Trimming removed 4 bases from V and 0 bases from J, with 7 bases in between. CDR1 is SGHDT, CDR2 YYEEEE, per germline. The CDR3 is 14 amino acids. The CDR3 region has the DNA TGTGCCAGCAGCCAGGGGCCGAACACCGGGGAGCTGTTTTTT. Its protein is CASSQGPNTGELFF. The full variable domain, with the rest looked up from reference TRBV5-6 and TRBJ2-2, is DAGVTQSPTHLIKTRGQQVTLRCSPKSGHDTVSWYQQALGQGPQFIFQYYEEEERQRGNFPDRFSGHQFPNYSSELNVNALLLGDSALYLCASSQGPNTGELFFGEGSRLTVL.

The chain links TRBV4-1 to TRBJ1-1; possibly TRBD1 for D (5 bases). The CDR3 is 17 residues long. The germline V and J ends were trimmed by 2 bases and 3 bases, with 19 bases remaining between them. Germline values: CDR1 MGHRA, CDR2 YSYEKL. The CDR3 region is CASSQHRGGGTDTEAFF. CDR3 sequence (DNA): TGCGCCAGCAGCCAACACCGAGGTGGGGGGACGGACACTGAAGCTTTCTTT.

The V call is TRBV5-1, the J call TRBJ2-6; D is unclear. V dropped 4 bases and J dropped 2 bases, with 10 bases sitting between them. Per germline, CDR1 SGHRS and CDR2 YFSETQ. This CDR3 is built from 15 residues. The CDR3 loop reads CASSPGGAGANVLTF. Here the CDR3 DNA reads TGCGCCAGCAGCCCTGGCGGAGCTGGGGCCAACGTCCTGACTTTC.

This clone was detected once. The V gene is TRBV5-4, the J gene TRBJ2-7, with D possibly being TRBD1 (5 bases). This CDR3 has 16 amino acids. The V gene's germline CDR1 is SGHNT and CDR2 YYREEE (reference sequence). Trimming left V 0 bases short and J 1 base short, with 14 bases between. Here the CDR3 DNA reads TGTGCCAGCAGCTTGGGCTCAGGGTCATCTTCCTACGAGCAGTACTTC. Its protein product is CASSLGSGSSSYEQYF. The whole variable domain, remainder taken from reference TRBV5-4 and TRBJ2-7, is ETGVTQSPTHLIKTRGQQVTLRCSSQSGHNTVSWYQQALGQGPQFIFQYYREEENGRGNFPPRFSGLQFPNYSSELNVNALELDDSALYLCASSLGSGSSSYEQYFGPGTRLTVT.

The V and J genes are TRBV5-1 and TRBJ2-1, with D possibly being TRBD1 (6 bases). In germline, CDR1 is SGHRS, CDR2 YFSETQ. This CDR3 is built from 12 residues. Trimming removed 4 bases from V and 9 bases from J, with 11 bases in between. CDR3 sequence reads: CASSLQQGEQFF. The CDR3 DNA reads as TGCGCCAGCAGCCTGCAACAGGGTGAGCAGTTCTTC.

The chain couples TRBV18 to TRBJ1-2; no clear D gene. CDR3 length equals 14 residues. V lost 3 bases to trimming and J lost 5 bases, with 13 bases between them. CDR1 KGHSH and CDR2 LQKENI come from the germline V gene. The CDR3 DNA follows: TGTGCCAGCTCACCTACCCCAGTCGGGTATGGCTACACCTTC. Translating it yields CASSPTPVGYGYTF.

This chain joins TRBV27 and TRBJ2-1; TRBD2 aligns across 10 bases. V was clipped by 0 bases and J by 0 bases; unmatched bases: 8. This CDR3 is 19 amino acids long. Germline-derived CDR1 and CDR2 are MNHEY and SMNVEV (reference sequence). CDR3 region: CASSLSGTSAIRSYNEQFF. The DNA for the CDR3 is TGTGCCAGCAGTTTATCGGGGACTAGCGCGATTCGCTCCTACAATGAGCAGTTCTTC.

The genes are TRBV19 and TRBJ2-7, with 7 bases fitting TRBD1. With 6 bases clipped from V and 4 bases from J, the junction kept 3 bases outside the gene matches. The CDR3 sequence is 12 residues long. Germline V lookup: CDR1 LNHDA, CDR2 SQIVND (reference sequence). Here the CDR3 reads CASRGGRYEQYF. CDR3 coding DNA: TGTGCCAGTAGAGGGGGCCGGTACGAGCAGTACTTC. The full variable domain, in which reference TRBV19 and TRBJ2-7 provide the parts outside the CDR3, is DGGITQSPKYLFRKEGQNVTLSCEQNLNHDAMYWYRQDPGQGLRLIYYSQIVNDFQKGDIAEGYSVSREKKESFPLTVTSAQKNPTAFYLCASRGGRYEQYFGPGTRLTVT.

The V gene is TRBV18, the J gene TRBJ2-7; perhaps TRBD2 as D (6 bases). The germline V gene has CDR1 KGHSH and CDR2 LQKENI. This CDR3 is built from 14 residues. Trimming took off 2 bases at V and 4 bases at J, with 12 bases between the two ends. Here the CDR3 DNA reads TGTGCCAGCTCACCAACCGGGGGATGGTACGAGCAGTACTTC. Translation: CASSPTGGWYEQYF.

This clone was detected once. This chain links TRBV19 with TRBJ1-5; D gene ambiguous. V was shortened by 2 bases and J by 3 bases, with 11 bases between the two germline ends. From germline, CDR1 is LNHDA and CDR2 SQIVND (reference sequence). CDR3 length equals 15 residues. CDR3: CASSISPRINQPQHF. CDR3 DNA sequence: TGTGCCAGTAGTATATCCCCGCGGATCAATCAGCCCCAGCATTTT.

The table lists this clone with a count of one. V is TRBV11-2 and J is TRBJ1-1; D is ambiguous. Per germline, CDR1 SGHAT and CDR2 FQNNGV. The CDR3 contains 13 residues. V was trimmed by 0 bases and J by 2 bases, leaving 4 bases between them. The CDR3 here is CASSLEANTEAFF. The CDR3 DNA reads as TGTGCCAGCAGCTTAGAAGCAAACACTGAAGCTTTCTTT. The entire variable domain, with the rest obtained from reference TRBV11-2 and TRBJ1-1, is as follows: EAGVAQSPRYKIIEKRQSVAFWCNPISGHATLYWYQQILGQGPKLLIQFQNNGVVDDSQLPKDRFSAERLKGVDSTLKIQPAKLEDSAVYLCASSLEANTEAFFGQGTRLTVV.

The V gene is TRBV30, the J gene TRBJ1-4; maybe TRBD1 (6 bases). Germline lookup yields CDR1 GTSNPN and CDR2 SVGIG (reference sequence). The V end was cut by 8 bases, the J end by 13 bases, with 20 bases between. The CDR3 covers 12 residues. DNA of the CDR3: TGTGCCGGCCGCAGGGGCCGCGGGGGACTGTTTTTT. Encoded protein: CAGRRGRGGLFF. The complete variable domain, with remaining parts taken from reference TRBV30 and TRBJ1-4, reads SQTIHQWPATLVQPVGSPLSLECTVEGTSNPNLYWYRQAAGRGLQLLFYSVGIGQISSEVPQNLSASRPQDRQFILSSKKLLLSDSGFYLCAGRRGRGGLFFGSGTQLSVL.